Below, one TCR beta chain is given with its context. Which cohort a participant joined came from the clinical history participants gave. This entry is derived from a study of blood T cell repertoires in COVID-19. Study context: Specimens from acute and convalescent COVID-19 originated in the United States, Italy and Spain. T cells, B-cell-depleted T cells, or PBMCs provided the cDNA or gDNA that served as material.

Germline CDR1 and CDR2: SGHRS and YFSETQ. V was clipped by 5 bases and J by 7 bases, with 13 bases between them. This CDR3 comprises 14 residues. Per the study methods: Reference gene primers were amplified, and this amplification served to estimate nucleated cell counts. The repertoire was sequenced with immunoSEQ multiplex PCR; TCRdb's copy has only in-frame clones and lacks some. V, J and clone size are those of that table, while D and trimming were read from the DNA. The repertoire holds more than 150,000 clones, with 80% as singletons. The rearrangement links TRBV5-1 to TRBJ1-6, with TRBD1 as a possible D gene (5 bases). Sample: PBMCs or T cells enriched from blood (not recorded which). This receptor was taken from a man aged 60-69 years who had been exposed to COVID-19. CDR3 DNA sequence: TGCGCCAGCAGGGCGGAGGGGCGAAATTCACCCCTCCACTTT. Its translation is CASRAEGRNSPLHF.